A single sample is the source of the 23 T cell receptor beta chains below, sequenced in a study of T cells in Graves' hyperthyroidism and ophthalmopathy. Amplified TCR beta CDR3 regions derived from RNA transcripts. Researchers ran a first-round RT-PCR on the TCR CDR3 using the HTBI primer set. One entry per CDR3 protein, called by TCRdb with MiXCR from the multiplex PCR reads. The sample includes around 500,000 distinct CDR3 sequences, about 15% of them seen just once. Sequencing input: blood. All receptors derive from a woman between 18 and 29 years old with Graves' hyperthyroidism.

This clonotype was counted many times. The rearrangement uses TRBV12-3 or TRBV12-4 and TRBJ2-7; 7 positions match TRBD2. V lost 5 bases, J lost 5 bases, and 3 bases stayed unmatched. The CDR3 contains 12 residues. CDR3 in DNA: TGTGCCAGCAGTCGGACTAGAGACGAGCAGTACTTC. Translated, it gives CASSRTRDEQYF.

This clonotype was picked up many times. The genes are TRBV19 and TRBJ1-2; 7 bases are a match to TRBD1. The CDR3 consists of 15 residues. CDR1 and CDR2 (germline): LNHDA, SQIVND (reference sequence). J gave up 7 bases and V 6 bases, and 14 bases lay outside the gene matches. The CDR3 region has the DNA TGTGCCAGTAGATCCCAAAGGGACAGCCTACCTGGCTACACCTTC. As protein: CASRSQRDSLPGYTF. Using reference TRBV19 and TRBJ1-2 for the parts outside the CDR3, the full variable domain is DGGITQSPKYLFRKEGQNVTLSCEQNLNHDAMYWYRQDPGQGLRLIYYSQIVNDFQKGDIAEGYSVSREKKESFPLTVTSAQKNPTAFYLCASRSQRDSLPGYTFGSGTRLTVV.

This clonotype was observed many times. The rearrangement links TRBV3-1 to TRBJ1-2; D is uncertain. Germline CDR1 is LGHDT and CDR2 is YNNKEL (reference sequence). Trimming stripped 0 bases from V and 8 bases from J, with 13 bases between. The CDR3 consists of 14 residues. As DNA, the CDR3 is TGTGCCAGCAGCCAAGAGAGGACCCGCGGGGGCTACACCTTC. This sequence encodes CASSQERTRGGYTF.

This clonotype has a handful of counts. This chain links TRBV3-1 with TRBJ2-2; D is perhaps TRBD2 (7 bases). V was cut by 2 bases and J by 6 bases, with 16 bases left in between. CDR3 length: 16 residues. Germline lookup yields CDR1 LGHDT and CDR2 YNNKEL (reference sequence). The CDR3 is CASSQYGRGAAGELFF. In nucleotides, the CDR3 is TGTGCCAGCAGCCAATACGGACGGGGGGCGGCCGGGGAGCTGTTTTTT.

This clonotype was found many times. This chain uses TRBV11-2 with TRBJ1-5, with TRBD1 matching 8 bases. V lost 5 bases, J lost 5 bases, and 2 bases stayed unmatched. Per the germline V gene, CDR1 is SGHAT and CDR2 is FQNNGV. The CDR3 length is 13 residues. The CDR3 region is CASSRQGHQPQHF. CDR3 in DNA: TGTGCCAGCAGCCGACAGGGGCATCAGCCCCAGCATTTT.

This clonotype was detected only a few times. With a much larger clone just one base away, this may be a read error. The J gene is TRBJ1-4, the V gene TRBV12-3 or TRBV12-4; tentatively, D is TRBD1 (5 bases). The CDR3 loop spans 14 amino acids. The chain's CDR3 is CAGSFLQGREKLFF. Here the CDR3 DNA reads TGTGCCGGCAGTTTTTTGCAGGGCAGGGAAAAACTGTTTTTT.

This clonotype was seen at least ten times. This chain joins TRBV5-1 and TRBJ2-3; 7 positions match TRBD1. This CDR3 contains 16 residues. From germline, CDR1 is SGHRS and CDR2 YFSETQ. With 4 bases clipped from V and 2 bases from J, the junction kept 10 bases outside the gene matches. CDR3 region: CASSPYRGVHTDTQYF. The DNA for the CDR3 is TGCGCCAGCAGCCCATACAGGGGAGTGCACACAGATACGCAGTATTTT.

This sequence joins TRBV18 and TRBJ1-1; D remains ambiguous. V lost 8 bases to trimming and J lost 6 bases, with 16 bases between them. Germline V gives CDR1 KGHSH, CDR2 LQKENI. There are 13 residues in the CDR3. This CDR3 is CASSQRSESEAFF. CDR3 in DNA: TGTGCCAGCAGCCAACGATCAGAATCTGAAGCTTTCTTT.

This clonotype occurred many times. The chain has TRBV18 and TRBJ1-1; maybe TRBD1 (5 bases). Per germline, CDR1 KGHSH and CDR2 LQKENI. V was shortened by 3 bases and J by 1 base, with 15 bases between the two germline ends. This CDR3 comprises 16 residues. The CDR3, as DNA: TGTGCCAGCTCACCTTCTCCTACAGGCAGGAACACTGAAGCTTTCTTT. Its protein is CASSPSPTGRNTEAFF.

This clonotype occurred many times. The genes are TRBV12-3 or TRBV12-4 and TRBJ1-2; 10 bases fit TRBD1. The junction had 9 bases not matched to a gene; V was cut back by 4 bases and J by 7 bases. The CDR3 loop spans 15 amino acids. The CDR3 here is CASSSFAGQGFGYTF. The CDR3 region has the DNA TGTGCCAGCAGTTCCTTCGCGGGACAGGGGTTTGGCTACACCTTC.

This clonotype was counted many times. The CDR3 region is CASSEVDVNYGYTF. In nucleotides, the CDR3 is TGTGCCAGCAGTGAAGTTGACGTGAACTATGGCTACACCTTC. The chain couples TRBV2 to TRBJ1-2; no reliable D call. CDR3 length: 14 residues. Trimming pared 1 base from V and 2 bases from J, leaving 8 bases between. Germline V gene data show CDR1 as SNHLY and CDR2 as FYNNEI.

The chain carries TRBV5-6 and TRBJ1-2, with D hard to call. V shed 3 bases and J shed 8 bases, with 14 bases lying between them. The CDR3 length is 13 residues. Germline loops: CDR1 SGHDT, CDR2 YYEEEE. CDR3 nucleotide sequence: TGTGCCAGCAGCTGGTTGGTAGAAGGAGGCTACACCTTC. It specifies CASSWLVEGGYTF.

This clonotype was seen ten or more times. The CDR3 DNA sequence: TGTGCCAGCAGTGAACCCCCGGCAGATTTGAACACTGAAGCTTTCTTT. Translated: CASSEPPADLNTEAFF. This chain connects TRBV6-1 to TRBJ1-1; unclear D gene. V was cut by 2 bases and J by 0 bases, with 13 bases left in between. Germline V gene data show CDR1 as MNHNS and CDR2 as SASEGT. The CDR3 spans 16 residues.

This clonotype showed up many times. This rearrangement joins TRBV12-5 to TRBJ2-3, with 10 bases that match TRBD2. Trimming cost V 1 base and J 4 bases; bases outside gene matches: 2. CDR3 size: 15 residues. The germline gives CDR1 LGHNT, CDR2 FRNRAP. CDR3 sequence: CASGLGLAGADTQYF. CDR3 coding DNA: TGTGCTAGTGGTTTGGGTCTAGCGGGGGCAGATACGCAGTATTTT.

The V and J genes are TRBV19 and TRBJ2-7, with D unclear. V gave up 3 bases and J gave up 4 bases, with 13 bases separating them. The germline V gene encodes CDR1 LNHDA and CDR2 SQIVND (reference sequence). The length of the CDR3 is 14 residues. CDR3 loop: CASSMRGVPYEQYF. Here the CDR3 DNA reads TGTGCCAGTAGTATGCGCGGCGTTCCGTACGAGCAGTACTTC. Filled out from reference TRBV19 and TRBJ2-7, the complete variable domain reads DGGITQSPKYLFRKEGQNVTLSCEQNLNHDAMYWYRQDPGQGLRLIYYSQIVNDFQKGDIAEGYSVSREKKESFPLTVTSAQKNPTAFYLCASSMRGVPYEQYFGPGTRLTVT.

This clonotype was found many times. The V and J genes are TRBV3-1 and TRBJ1-2; the D gene is possibly TRBD1 (5 bases). The CDR3 loop spans 14 amino acids. Germline CDR1 reads LGHDT; CDR2 reads YNNKEL (reference sequence). V was cut by 6 bases and J by 7 bases, with 18 bases left in between. CDR3 sequence (DNA): TGTGCCAGCAGTCGCAGGGTGACAGAGCTTGGCTACACCTTC. It encodes CASSRRVTELGYTF.

This clonotype was counted ten times or more. The rearrangement joins TRBV11-2 to TRBJ1-2, with a possible D match to TRBD1 (5 bases). There are 14 residues in the CDR3. The germline V and J ends were trimmed by 1 base and 8 bases, with 14 bases remaining between them. Looked up from germline, CDR1 is SGHAT and CDR2 is FQNNGV. The CDR3 is CASSLVQGTRGYTF. CDR3 in DNA: TGTGCCAGCAGCTTAGTCCAGGGCACGCGCGGCTACACCTTC.

This clonotype came up many times. The chain combines TRBV6-2 or TRBV6-3 with TRBJ2-3; D not resolved. CDR3 length equals 12 residues. The V end was cut by 7 bases, the J end by 1 base, with 6 bases between. From germline, CDR1 is MNHEY and CDR2 SVGEGT. The CDR3 DNA is TGTGCCAGCAAACTTCGCACAGATACGCAGTATTTT. It specifies CASKLRTDTQYF.

This clonotype was counted many times. The chain uses TRBV11-3 and TRBJ2-2; D gene ambiguous. The CDR3 length is 14 residues. Germline V gene sequence: CDR1 SGHNT, CDR2 YENEEA. Trimming removed 5 bases at V and 2 bases at J, with 9 bases between. CDR3: CASSRRLNTGELFF. DNA for the CDR3: TGTGCCAGCAGCCGTCGACTCAACACCGGGGAGCTGTTTTTT.

The V call is TRBV7-9, the J call TRBJ2-1, with D uncertain. The CDR3 is 14 residues long. Trimming removed 0 bases at V and 8 bases at J, with 11 bases between. Germline loops: CDR1 SEHNR, CDR2 FQNEAQ (reference sequence). The CDR3 DNA is TGTGCCAGCAGCTTAGCGGAACGCGGAGATGAGCAGTTCTTC. Residues: CASSLAERGDEQFF.

This clonotype was seen a few times. The chain recombines TRBV7-6 with TRBJ2-3, with TRBD2 matching over 11 bases. Germline V gives CDR1 SGHVS, CDR2 FNYEAQ. With V trimmed by 0 bases and J by 0 bases, 5 bases remained unmatched. The CDR3 spans 18 residues. The CDR3 loop is CASSLARTSGPSTDTQYF. CDR3 coding DNA: TGTGCCAGCAGCTTAGCTCGGACTAGCGGGCCGAGCACAGATACGCAGTATTTT.

The sample holds many counts of this clonotype. The rearrangement uses TRBV24-1 and TRBJ2-3, with 10 bases fitting TRBD2. This CDR3 has 15 amino acids. CDR1 is KGHDR, CDR2 SFDVKD, per germline. V gave up 6 bases and J gave up 4 bases; unmatched junction bases: 6. CDR3 DNA sequence: TGTGCCACCAGTCCTACTAGCGGGGACCCAGATACGCAGTATTTT. Encoded protein: CATSPTSGDPDTQYF.

This clonotype has at least ten counts. This rearrangement joins TRBV7-9 to TRBJ2-3; D gene ambiguous. V was shortened by 5 bases and J by 3 bases, with 12 bases between the two germline ends. The CDR3 runs to 14 residues. CDR1 and CDR2 from the germline V gene are SEHNR and FQNEAQ (reference sequence). The CDR3 here is CASSPSGPTDTQYF. Written as DNA, the CDR3 is TGTGCCAGCAGCCCTAGTGGTCCAACAGATACGCAGTATTTT.